What follows is one TCR beta chain and its context. These data come from a study of cytomegalovirus exposure and HLA in healthy donors. PCR amplification relied on 60 Vbeta primers (plus 13 Jbeta primers). Sequencing used immunoSEQ multiplex PCR; TCRdb keeps in-frame clones, though not all of them. This table holds 80,000 to 100,000 clones, roughly 70% found once. The germline CDR1 and CDR2 sequences are SGHTA and FQGNSA. Trimming removed 5 bases from V and 3 bases from J; junction bases left unmatched: 2. The CDR3 length is 13 residues. This TCR was sampled from a man aged 50 or older in good health and CMV-seronegative. The sample taken for sequencing was PBMCs. V is TRBV7-2 and J is TRBJ1-2, with TRBD1 matching over 8 bases. CDR3 residues: CASSLDRDYGYTF. The CDR3 nucleotides read TGTGCCAGCAGCCTGGACAGGGACTATGGCTACACCTTC. The whole variable domain, filled in from reference TRBV7-2 and TRBJ1-2, reads GAGVSQSPSNKVTEKGKDVELRCDPISGHTALYWYRQSLGQGLEFLIYFQGNSAPDKSGLPSDRFSAERTGGSVSTLTIQRTQQEDSAVYLCASSLDRDYGYTFGSGTRLTVV.